Listed here are 15 T cell receptor beta chains from one sample, sequenced in a study of blood T cell repertoires in COVID-19. Sequencing was performed with immunoSEQ multiplex PCR; in TCRdb, only in-frame clones are kept and a portion is missing. The sample has approximately 150,000 clones, over 65% seen once. Specimen: peripheral blood. The source is a human donor in a cohort sampled during active COVID-19.

The rearrangement uses TRBV24-1 and TRBJ2-5, with 7 bases identical to TRBD1. Germline trimming cut 5 bases from V and 1 base from J; bases unmatched to any gene: 9. Germline V gene lookup returns CDR1 KGHDR and CDR2 SFDVKD. The CDR3 has 16 amino acids. CDR3 DNA: TGTGCCACCAGTGTTGGGAAGACAGGGCGCCAAGAGACCCAGTACTTC. Its protein is CATSVGKTGRQETQYF.

The chain uses TRBV20-1 and TRBJ2-1; D call uncertain. Germline-derived CDR1 and CDR2 are DFQATT and SNEGSKA (reference sequence). The length of the CDR3 is 11 residues. V was pared by 3 bases and J by 8 bases, with 8 bases between. Here the CDR3 reads CSASPPDEQFF. Here the CDR3 DNA reads TGCAGTGCTAGCCCTCCCGATGAGCAGTTCTTC.

This chain joins TRBV5-1 and TRBJ2-6; TRBD2 might be the D (5 bases). There are 16 residues in the CDR3. V was pared by 4 bases and J by 2 bases, with 13 bases between. CDR1 is SGHRS and CDR2 is YFSETQ in the germline V gene. In DNA form, the CDR3 reads TGCGCCAGCAGCCGAACGTCGGGGACTGGGGCCAACGTCCTGACTTTC. This gives the protein CASSRTSGTGANVLTF.

The rearrangement links TRBV5-5 to TRBJ1-1, with no clear D. The CDR3 runs 14 residues. Trimming pared 2 bases from V and 5 bases from J, leaving 13 bases between. Germline V lookup: CDR1 SGHKS, CDR2 YYEKEE (reference sequence). CDR3: CASSFGMEETEAFF. CDR3 nucleotide sequence: TGTGCCAGCAGCTTTGGGATGGAGGAGACTGAAGCTTTCTTT.

This sequence joins TRBV9 and TRBJ2-1; D is possibly TRBD1 (6 bases). The CDR3 covers 15 residues. The germline gives CDR1 SGDLS, CDR2 YYNGEE. The V end was cut by 3 bases, the J end by 0 bases, with 10 bases between. The CDR3 protein is CASSATGSSYNEQFF. DNA for the CDR3: TGTGCCAGCAGCGCCACAGGGAGCTCCTACAATGAGCAGTTCTTC.

As DNA, the CDR3 is TGTGCCAGCAGCCCTCTAACCTCCTACGAGCAGTACTTC. It yields the protein CASSPLTSYEQYF. The chain has TRBV7-8 and TRBJ2-7; D is unclear. V shed 5 bases and J shed 0 bases, with 8 bases lying between them. Germline V lookup: CDR1 SGHVS, CDR2 FQNEAQ. The CDR3 sequence is 13 residues long.

As to this clone: Other DNA sequences from this sample encode an identical CDR3 as well. The V call is TRBV6-1, the J call TRBJ1-2; D ambiguous. Germline V gives CDR1 MNHNS, CDR2 SASEGT. V was shortened by 3 bases and J by 5 bases, with 10 bases between the two germline ends. The CDR3 contains 13 residues. CDR3 bases: TGTGCCAGCAGTGAGGCAGGAGGGTATGGCTACACCTTC. As protein: CASSEAGGYGYTF.

In its sample, this clone was seen a few times. The V gene is TRBV11-3, the J gene TRBJ1-1; D is uncertain. Germline V gene sequence: CDR1 SGHNT, CDR2 YENEEA. V was pared by 3 bases and J by 2 bases, with 7 bases between. The CDR3 has 13 amino acids. The CDR3 loop reads CASSFSGNTEAFF. The CDR3 bases are TGTGCCAGCAGCTTCTCGGGAAACACTGAAGCTTTCTTT.

V gene TRBV20-1 combines with J gene TRBJ1-4; D is possibly TRBD1 (5 bases). Trimming left V 3 bases short and J 3 bases short, with 8 bases between. Germline V gene data show CDR1 as DFQATT and CDR2 as SNEGSKA (reference sequence). CDR3 size: 13 residues. CDR3: CSASSGANEKLFF. The CDR3 DNA follows: TGCAGTGCTAGTTCGGGGGCTAATGAAAAACTGTTTTTT.

The chain is built from TRBV11-2 and TRBJ2-7, with TRBD2 as a possible D gene (6 bases). Germline V gene lookup returns CDR1 SGHAT and CDR2 FQNNGV. This CDR3 comprises 17 residues. Trimming removed 2 bases at V and 2 bases at J, with 19 bases between. Here the CDR3 reads CASSLLRGRMGAYEQYF. The CDR3 nucleotides read TGTGCCAGCAGCTTATTACGGGGGAGGATGGGGGCCTACGAGCAGTACTTC.

CDR3 sequence: CASSLLGKAGTDYNEQFF. The CDR3 region has the DNA TGTGCCAGCAGTTTATTGGGTAAGGCCGGGACAGATTACAATGAGCAGTTCTTC. This chain uses TRBV27 with TRBJ2-1; 7 bases map to TRBD1. V was clipped by 1 base and J by 4 bases; unmatched bases: 13. There are 18 residues in the CDR3. From germline, CDR1 is MNHEY and CDR2 SMNVEV (reference sequence).

The chain couples TRBV24-1 to TRBJ2-3, with 11 bases lining up with TRBD2. The ends lost 3 bases at V and 6 bases at J; junction bases unmatched: 4. Germline V CDR1 and CDR2: KGHDR, SFDVKD. The CDR3 has 15 residues. This CDR3 reads CATSDPRTSGDTQYF. CDR3 bases: TGTGCCACCAGTGATCCTCGGACTAGCGGGGATACGCAGTATTTT.

This clone has more than one count but fewer than ten. The CDR3 DNA reads TGTGCCAGCAGTTTTGCGGTCCAGAACACTGAAGCTTTCTTT. This encodes CASSFAVQNTEAFF. The V and J genes are TRBV28 and TRBJ1-1; no definite D call. This CDR3 is built from 14 residues. The V end was cut by 3 bases, the J end by 1 base, with 9 bases between. Looked up from germline, CDR1 is MDHEN and CDR2 is SYDVKM.

The chain recombines TRBV4-1 with TRBJ2-2; 13 positions match TRBD2. With 2 bases clipped from V and 6 bases from J, the junction kept 6 bases outside the gene matches. Per germline, CDR1 MGHRA and CDR2 YSYEKL. The CDR3 covers 17 residues. The DNA for the CDR3 is TGCGCCAGCAGCCAACGCGGACTAGCGGGAGTATCCGGGGAGCTGTTTTTT. Its protein is CASSQRGLAGVSGELFF.

A remark on this clone: Relative to the germline gene, one junction end is altered; a read error may explain this. The chain joins TRBV7-3 to TRBJ2-5; 9 bases are a match to TRBD2. Per the germline V gene, CDR1 is SGHTA and CDR2 is FQGTGA. The CDR3 sequence is 15 residues long. The CDR3 loop is CQRRGGLASQETQYF. The CDR3 nucleotides read TGCCAGAGACGCGGGGGACTAGCAAGTCAAGAGACCCAGTACTTC.